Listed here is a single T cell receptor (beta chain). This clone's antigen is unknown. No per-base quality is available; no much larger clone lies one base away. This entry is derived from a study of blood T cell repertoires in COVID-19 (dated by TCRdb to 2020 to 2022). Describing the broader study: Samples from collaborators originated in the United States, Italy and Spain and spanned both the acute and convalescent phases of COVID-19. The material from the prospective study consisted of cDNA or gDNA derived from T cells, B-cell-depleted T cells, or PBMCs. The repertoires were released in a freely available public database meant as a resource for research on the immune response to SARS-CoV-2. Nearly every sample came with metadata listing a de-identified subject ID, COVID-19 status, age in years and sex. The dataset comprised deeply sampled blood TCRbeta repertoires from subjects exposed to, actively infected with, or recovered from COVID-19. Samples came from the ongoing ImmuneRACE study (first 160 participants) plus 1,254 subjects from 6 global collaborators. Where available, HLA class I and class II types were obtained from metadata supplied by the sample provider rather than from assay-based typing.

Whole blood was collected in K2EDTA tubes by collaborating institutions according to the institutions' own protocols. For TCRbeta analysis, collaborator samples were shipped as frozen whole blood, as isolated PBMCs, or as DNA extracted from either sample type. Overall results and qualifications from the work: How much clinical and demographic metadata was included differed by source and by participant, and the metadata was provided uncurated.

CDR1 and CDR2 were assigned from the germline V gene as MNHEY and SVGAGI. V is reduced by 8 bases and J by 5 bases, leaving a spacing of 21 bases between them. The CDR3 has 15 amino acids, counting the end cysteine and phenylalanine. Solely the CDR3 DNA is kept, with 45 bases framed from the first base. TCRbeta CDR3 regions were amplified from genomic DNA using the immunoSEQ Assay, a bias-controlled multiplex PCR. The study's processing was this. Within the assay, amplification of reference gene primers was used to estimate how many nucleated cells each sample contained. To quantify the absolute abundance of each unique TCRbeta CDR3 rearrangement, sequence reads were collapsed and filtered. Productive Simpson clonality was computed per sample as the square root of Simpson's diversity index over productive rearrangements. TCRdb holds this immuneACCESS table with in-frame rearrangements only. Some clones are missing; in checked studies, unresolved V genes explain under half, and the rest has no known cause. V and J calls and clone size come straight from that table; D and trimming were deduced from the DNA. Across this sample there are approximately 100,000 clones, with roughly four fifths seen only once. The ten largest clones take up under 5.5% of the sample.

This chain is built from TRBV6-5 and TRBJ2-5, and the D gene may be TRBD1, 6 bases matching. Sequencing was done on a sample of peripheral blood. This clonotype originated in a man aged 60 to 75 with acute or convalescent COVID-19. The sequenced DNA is TGTGCCAGCCATCCCGGCCATGGGGGCGGGGAGACCCAGTACTTC. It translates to CASHPGHGGGETQYF.